This TCR beta chain is from a study of radiation and T cells in renal cell carcinoma (dated by TCRdb to 2020 to 2021). Regarding the complete study: Samples were obtained from a clinical trial, in which 15 Gy stereotactic body radiation therapy was delivered to primary renal cell carcinomas and nephrectomy was performed 4 weeks later. In total, about 53 samples, comprising around 26 tumors and roughly 27 peripheral blood samples, were subjected to TCR beta sequencing. Across all 53 samples, 4,016,671 unique CDR3 nucleotide sequences, encoding 2,658,974 unique CDR3 amino acid sequences, were identified. Findings and caveats that apply to the study as a whole: Tracking of blood repertoire dynamics stopped at roughly four weeks after treatment, with no follow-up past that point. Effects of radiation dose or scheduling on the TCR repertoire could not be addressed with the single-armed trial design. Because pretreatment tumor biopsies were not available, the baseline intratumoral presence of clonotypes could not be determined. In blood, the top tumor clonotypes increased between baseline and 2 weeks post-radiation and then shrank by 4 weeks, which suggests that tumor-resident clones expanded only transiently.

Comments on this clone: The specificity of this receptor is unknown. No qualities accompany the bases; no much larger clone lies one base away.

The immunoSEQ kit was used, according to the manufacturer's recommendations, to generate TCR beta libraries from genomic DNA. To prepare the libraries, a first multiplex PCR with proprietary primers was run, followed by a second PCR that added unique barcodes, and a bead cleanup was done after each round. A positive control reaction and a negative control reaction, both provided in the kit, were run with every batch of samples. The final libraries were assessed on an Agilent 4200 TapeStation D1000 ScreenTape, pooled by volume, and quantified by qPCR. Sequencing ran on an Illumina NextSeq500 with a MidOutput 150-cycle cartridge, using 156 Read1 and 15 Index1 cycles with kit custom primers. The pooled library was loaded at approximately 0.95 pM with an approximately 20% PhiX control spike-in. As for how the authors treated the data: Vendor-processed data were analyzed in R, with a clonotype defined as all T cells sharing the same CDR3 nucleotide sequence. In the clone abundance analyses, frequencies were normalized to the 10,000 most abundant clones in each sample. Before analysis, public T cell clones were removed, and these numbered fewer than six per sample on average. Tumor-enriched and baseline blood-enriched clonotypes were defined by at least a 32-fold difference in abundance between compartments. A beta-binomial differential abundance model was used to identify clonotypes that were expanded or contracted between blood time points. Tumor-blood repertoire similarity was measured with the Baroni-Urbani and Buser coefficient, and groups were compared using two-tailed Wilcoxon tests in R. TCRdb took this table from immuneACCESS and kept in-frame rearrangements with V and J called. Such tables lack part of the clones; where checked against another copy, unresolved V genes explain under half of the gap, and the rest is unexplained. D and trimming come from the DNA, and the V and J calls and clone size come from that table. This sample holds 100,000 to 150,000 clones; roughly 80% were observed only once. The ten largest clones represent 3% of the sample.

The meaning of the sample's time point label: baseline pretreatment blood. Taken with the paper, the label for treatment or condition translates to: 15 Gy SBRT to primary tumor, nephrectomy 4 weeks later. To follow tumor-enriched clonotypes, peripheral blood was collected serially from radiation-treated patients at baseline and again at 2 weeks and 4 weeks after SBRT. Renal cell carcinoma with clear cell pathology was present in all patients. Genomic DNA for TCR sequencing was prepared using the QIAamp DNA Blood Mini Kit (Qiagen). Samples were included in the analyses only if all quality control checks were passed. Material: blood, obtained from a patient whose treatment included radiotherapy and nephrectomy. This sequence originates from a woman between 55 and 75 years old with renal cell carcinoma.

The nucleotide sequence reads TGTGCCAGCAGCACCACAGGGGGGGTCACTGAAGCTTTCTTT. Its translation is CASSTTGGVTEAFF. This receptor chain uses TRBV7-9 and TRBJ1-1, and TRBD1 aligns with 8 junction nucleotides. Unmatched junction bases come to 6, with V trimmed by 5 bases and J by 4 bases. CDR1 and CDR2 were assigned from the germline V gene (reference sequence) as SEHNR and FQNEAQ. The CDR3 sequence holds 14 residues, the cysteine and phenylalanine included. The read is trimmed to its CDR3 DNA, 42 bases read in frame from base 1.